The present T cell receptor beta chain was sequenced within a study of STAT5B mutations in CD4+ large granular lymphocyte leukemia. Study observations and caveats: Data were not HLA-matched across samples.

In the case of this clone: Its antigen is undetermined.

Only in-frame clones appear in the TCRdb table, and some are missing; sequencing was by immunoSEQ multiplex PCR. Among 35,000 to 40,000 clones listed, around 80% were seen once. Germline CDR1 is SGHTA and CDR2 is FQGNSA. Trimming shortened V by 1 base and J by 1 base, and 4 bases separated the two germline ends. The CDR3 contains 13 residues. Source material: CD4+ T cells from blood buffy coats. This clonotype was sampled from a human donor in good health. The chain carries TRBV7-2 and TRBJ2-5; D unresolved. The CDR3 sequence is CASSLVSQETQYF. CDR3 coding DNA: TGTGCCAGCAGCTTAGTCAGCCAAGAGACCCAGTACTTC.